Shown below are 10 T cell receptor beta chains from a single sample sequenced in a study of cytomegalovirus exposure and HLA in healthy donors. Primers included in the PCR were 60 Vbeta and 13 Jbeta primers. Clones were sequenced by immunoSEQ multiplex PCR, and TCRdb holds only the in-frame ones, with some missing. The sample holds fewer than 250,000 clones; about 75% are singletons and the top ten take approximately 2%. The sample taken for sequencing was PBMCs. The receptors stem from a male donor in good health and CMV-seronegative.

The genes are TRBV7-9 and TRBJ1-4; D might be TRBD1 (5 bases). CDR1 is SEHNR and CDR2 is FQNEAQ in the germline V gene (reference sequence). Trimming left V 4 bases short and J 0 bases short, with 12 bases between. The CDR3 loop spans 16 amino acids. The CDR3 loop reads CASSYGGLATNEKLFF. DNA of the CDR3: TGTGCCAGCAGCTATGGGGGGTTGGCAACTAATGAAAAACTGTTTTTT.

V usage is TRBV27 and J usage is TRBJ2-2; 10 bases are shared with TRBD1. Per germline, CDR1 MNHEY and CDR2 SMNVEV (reference sequence). The CDR3 runs to 20 residues. V lost 4 bases to trimming and J lost 5 bases; unmatched junction nucleotides: 19. The CDR3 DNA reads as TGTGCCAGCAGTTCCTTAAAGAGGGACAGGGGCCGCGGGTTTACCGGGGAGCTGTTTTTT. Translating gives CASSSLKRDRGRGFTGELFF.

This chain joins TRBV10-3 and TRBJ1-1; no reliable D call. The CDR3 length is 14 residues. Trimming removed 0 bases from V and 1 base from J, with 6 bases in between. Germline V gives CDR1 ENHRY, CDR2 SYGVKD. The CDR3 here is CAISESAENTEAFF. In DNA form, the CDR3 reads TGTGCCATCAGTGAGTCCGCAGAGAACACTGAAGCTTTCTTT.

The rearrangement joins TRBV4-3 to TRBJ2-7; TRBD2 is a possible D gene (7 bases). V was shortened by 3 bases and J by 6 bases, with 21 bases between the two germline ends. The CDR3 contains 16 residues. Germline lookup yields CDR1 LGHNA and CDR2 YSLEER. The CDR3 bases are TGCGCCAGCAGCCAGACACTCGGGGGGCAGAGGGGCGAGCAGTACTTC. Translation: CASSQTLGGQRGEQYF.

This chain links TRBV14 with TRBJ1-6; D uncertain. V gave up 0 bases and J gave up 7 bases, with 16 bases separating them. The CDR3 is 17 residues long. Germline V CDR1 and CDR2: SGHDN, FVKESK. Written as DNA, the CDR3 is TGTGCCAGCAGCCAAGATGTGAGGCCCGCGGAAAATTCACCCCTCCACTTT. It codes for CASSQDVRPAENSPLHF.

This clone occurred once. The gene calls are TRBV18 and TRBJ1-5; D is uncertain. CDR1 KGHSH and CDR2 LQKENI come from the germline V gene. V was cut by 4 bases and J by 2 bases, with 12 bases left in between. The CDR3 is 15 amino acids. The CDR3: CASSQLAGGNQPQHF. In nucleotides, the CDR3 is TGTGCCAGCTCACAACTGGCGGGCGGCAATCAGCCCCAGCATTTT.

The chain couples TRBV29-1 to TRBJ2-6, with D possibly matching TRBD1 (5 bases). The V and J ends lost 3 bases and 1 base respectively, with 10 bases between them. Germline CDR1 is SQVTM and CDR2 is ANQGSEA. The CDR3 has 15 residues. The chain's CDR3 is CSVEPTDSGANVLTF. CDR3 in DNA: TGCAGCGTTGAGCCGACAGATTCTGGGGCCAACGTCCTGACTTTC.

The CDR3 region has the DNA TGTGCCAGCAGCTCGCGGCAGGGCGGCAATCAGCCCCAGCATTTT. Its protein product is CASSSRQGGNQPQHF. The rearrangement uses TRBV7-9 and TRBJ1-5; D possibly corresponds to TRBD1 (5 bases). The CDR3 sequence is 15 residues long. Germline V gene lookup returns CDR1 SEHNR and CDR2 FQNEAQ (reference sequence). Trimming stripped 4 bases from V and 2 bases from J, with 12 bases between.

The rearrangement links TRBV30 to TRBJ2-7; 8 bases match TRBD2. CDR1 is GTSNPN and CDR2 is SVGIG in the germline V gene (reference sequence). J lost 4 bases, V lost 4 bases, and 6 bases had no gene match. This CDR3 is built from 13 residues. Here the CDR3 DNA reads TGTGCCTGGACGGGAGGGAGTGGATACGAGCAGTACTTC. Amino acid sequence: CAWTGGSGYEQYF.

The chain carries TRBV27 and TRBJ2-7, with 8 bases lining up with TRBD1. This CDR3 has 15 residues. Germline V lookup: CDR1 MNHEY, CDR2 SMNVEV (reference sequence). After removal of 8 bases from V and 5 bases from J, the junction contained 14 bases not matched to a gene. In DNA, the CDR3 is TGTGCCAGCTCAGCCCGGACAGGGCATTCCAACGAGCAGTACTTC. Its protein product is CASSARTGHSNEQYF.